A selection of T cell receptor beta chains follows, all from one sample in a study of blood T cell repertoires in COVID-19. Generated by immunoSEQ multiplex PCR, the TCRdb table keeps only in-frame clones and is missing some. The profile shows approximately 100,000 clones, approximately 80% of them singletons. Sequencing was performed on peripheral blood. The source of these receptors is a man between 65 and 85 years old with active or convalescent COVID-19. The CDR3 runs from the conserved cysteine through the conserved F or W. Each record gives: CDR3 protein, CDR3 DNA, V gene, clone size, D gene, J gene. D genes are given only for firm matches. The size of a clone is reported for some rows only, either as once, few or many, or as a class for expanded clones.

CDR3aa: CASSREGRAQKAFF
CDR3nt: TGCGCCAGCTCACGGGAGGGCAGGGCCCAAAAAGCTTTCTTT
v_gene: TRBV4-1
abundance: NA
d_gene: NA
j_gene: TRBJ1-1

CDR3aa: CASSIRTTYQETQYF
CDR3nt: TGTGCCAGTAGTATTAGAACCACGTACCAAGAGACCCAGTACTTC
v_gene: TRBV19
abundance: NA
d_gene: NA
j_gene: TRBJ2-5

CDR3aa: CASSQGQIVHGELFF
CDR3nt: TGTGCCAGCAGCCAAGGACAAATCGTCCACGGGGAGCTGTTTTTT
v_gene: TRBV3-1/TRBV3-2
abundance: NA
d_gene: NA
j_gene: TRBJ2-2

CDR3aa: CAISESELAGMGYTF
CDR3nt: TGTGCCATCAGTGAGTCCGAATTGGCGGGGATGGGCTACACCTTC
v_gene: TRBV10-3
abundance: NA
d_gene: NA
j_gene: TRBJ1-2

CDR3aa: CASSARQGWDTEQFF
CDR3nt: TGTGCCAGCAGCGCACGACAGGGTTGGGACACTGAGCAGTTCTTC
v_gene: TRBV11-3
abundance: NA
d_gene: TRBD1
j_gene: TRBJ2-1

CDR3aa: CASSKGQVYGYTF
CDR3nt: TGTGCCAGCAGCAAGGGACAGGTCTATGGCTACACCTTC
v_gene: TRBV12-3/TRBV12-4
abundance: once
d_gene: TRBD1
j_gene: TRBJ1-2

CDR3aa: CASSLLAGVQETQYF
CDR3nt: TGTGCCAGCAGTTTATTAGCGGGGGTCCAAGAGACCCAGTACTTC
v_gene: TRBV27
abundance: NA
d_gene: TRBD2
j_gene: TRBJ2-5

CDR3aa: CASSSSTSGRGTQYF
CDR3nt: TGTGCCAGCAGCTCAAGCACTAGCGGGCGTGGGACCCAGTACTTC
v_gene: TRBV3-1/TRBV3-2
abundance: once
d_gene: TRBD2
j_gene: TRBJ2-5

CDR3aa: CASSVRGVDEKLFF
CDR3nt: TGTGCCAGCAGCGTCCGGGGAGTGGATGAAAAACTGTTTTTT
v_gene: TRBV9
abundance: NA
d_gene: NA
j_gene: TRBJ1-4

CDR3aa: CASSPPTGGGDTEAFF
CDR3nt: TGTGCCAGCTCACCACCAACGGGCGGGGGGGACACTGAAGCTTTCTTT
v_gene: TRBV18
abundance: NA
d_gene: NA
j_gene: TRBJ1-1

CDR3aa: CASSEKRGGLQETQYF
CDR3nt: TGTGCCAGCAGTGAGAAGCGGGGGGGTCTCCAAGAGACCCAGTACTTC
v_gene: TRBV6-1
abundance: NA
d_gene: TRBD2
j_gene: TRBJ2-5

CDR3aa: CASSLDRLTQYF
CDR3nt: TGTGCCAGCAGCCTCGACAGGCTTACGCAGTATTTT
v_gene: TRBV7-2
abundance: NA
d_gene: NA
j_gene: TRBJ2-3

CDR3aa: CASSTRRLAGTDTQYF
CDR3nt: TGTGCCAGCAGCACTCGCCGACTAGCCGGCACAGATACGCAGTATTTT
v_gene: TRBV11-2
abundance: NA
d_gene: TRBD2
j_gene: TRBJ2-3

CDR3aa: CAWSVRTTGAIYGYTF
CDR3nt: TGTGCCTGGAGTGTAAGAACGACAGGGGCTATCTATGGCTACACCTTC
v_gene: TRBV30
abundance: few
d_gene: TRBD1
j_gene: TRBJ1-2

CDR3aa: CAWTINTGELFF
CDR3nt: TGTGCCTGGACCATTAACACCGGGGAGCTGTTTTTT
v_gene: TRBV30
abundance: NA
d_gene: NA
j_gene: TRBJ2-2

CDR3aa: CASSLPGTGANEQFF
CDR3nt: TGTGCCAGCAGCTTACCAGGGACAGGGGCCAATGAGCAGTTCTTC
v_gene: TRBV7-2
abundance: NA
d_gene: TRBD1
j_gene: TRBJ2-1

CDR3aa: CASRGDYEQYF
CDR3nt: TGTGCCAGCAGGGGCGACTACGAGCAGTACTTC
v_gene: TRBV2
abundance: NA
d_gene: NA
j_gene: TRBJ2-7

CDR3aa: CAISRGGQPQHF
CDR3nt: TGTGCCATCAGTCGGGGGGGTCAGCCCCAGCATTTT
v_gene: TRBV10-3
abundance: NA
d_gene: NA
j_gene: TRBJ1-5

CDR3aa: CASRFRDRVTGELFF
CDR3nt: TGTGCCAGCAGATTCCGGGACAGAGTAACCGGGGAGCTGTTTTTT
v_gene: TRBV11-2
abundance: NA
d_gene: TRBD1
j_gene: TRBJ2-2

CDR3aa: CASSAGQTSRYGYTF
CDR3nt: TGTGCCAGCAGCGCGGGACAGACCTCTCGCTATGGCTACACCTTC
v_gene: TRBV2
abundance: NA
d_gene: TRBD1
j_gene: TRBJ1-2

CDR3aa: CASSLSGHTGELFF
CDR3nt: TGTGCCAGCAGCTTGTCAGGGCACACCGGGGAGCTGTTTTTT
v_gene: TRBV5-4
abundance: NA
d_gene: NA
j_gene: TRBJ2-2

CDR3aa: CASGHRGTGGNEQYF
CDR3nt: TGTGCCAGTGGACACAGGGGGACCGGAGGAAACGAGCAGTACTTC
v_gene: TRBV19
abundance: NA
d_gene: TRBD1
j_gene: TRBJ2-7

CDR3aa: CASSFNSYTEAFF
CDR3nt: TGTGCCAGCAGTTTCAACAGTTACACTGAAGCTTTCTTT
v_gene: TRBV11-3
abundance: NA
d_gene: NA
j_gene: TRBJ1-1

CDR3aa: CASRSGQGQPQHF
CDR3nt: TGTGCCAGCAGGTCGGGACAGGGCCAGCCCCAGCATTTT
v_gene: TRBV6-5
abundance: NA
d_gene: TRBD1
j_gene: TRBJ1-5

CDR3aa: CASSVAAGSTDTQYF
CDR3nt: TGTGCCAGCAGCGTAGCAGCAGGGAGCACAGATACGCAGTATTTT
v_gene: TRBV9
abundance: few
d_gene: NA
j_gene: TRBJ2-3

CDR3aa: CASSQAGGWMGEQFF
CDR3nt: TGTGCCAGCAGCCAAGCAGGGGGGTGGATGGGAGAGCAGTTCTTC
v_gene: TRBV3-1/TRBV3-2
abundance: NA
d_gene: NA
j_gene: TRBJ2-1